This T cell receptor beta chain is drawn from a study of molecular identifiers for immune sequencing clone quantification. Study summary: Replicate runs used RNA from approximately 20,000 or 98,000 naive CD8 cells, which was split five ways into aliquots, and four of those aliquots were then sequenced.

This clonotype was recorded many times. Listed TCR primers and previously described methods were used for bulk TCR libraries. MiXCR was run by TCRdb on the PCR reads, yielding one entry per CDR3 protein. The sample consists of 250,000 to 400,000 distinct CDR3 sequences, about 22% of them appearing once. Sorted cell numbers of about 17,000 to 1,000,000, with 10%, 30% or 50% RNA, served as input for naive CD8 libraries. Naive CD8 T cells were FACS-sorted by CD8+CD4-CCR7+CD45RA+ markers. The receptor was derived from a human donor in good health. Some libraries in this study had Jurkat cell RNA spiked in. What was sequenced was naive CD8+ T cells from blood, with Jurkat cell RNA spiked in. Subset specified: FACS-sorted CD8+CD4-CCR7+CD45RA+ naive T cells.

CDR3: CATSDSTGDGFADTQYF. Here the CDR3 DNA reads TGTGCCACCAGTGATTCGACGGGGGATGGCTTCGCAGATACGCAGTATTTT. The V gene is TRBV24-1, the J gene TRBJ2-3; possibly TRBD2 for D (6 bases). Per the germline V gene, CDR1 is KGHDR and CDR2 is SFDVKD. The CDR3 runs to 17 residues. Trimming stripped 2 bases from V and 4 bases from J, with 18 bases between.